These T cell receptor beta chains were read from a single sample in a study of blood T cells in healthy people across ages. Via MiXCR, TCRdb re-called the 5' RACE reads, giving one row per CDR3 protein. The profile shows fewer than 2 million distinct CDR3 sequences, roughly 43% of them singletons. The material sequenced was blood. The source of these receptors is a human donor in good health. Both conserved end residues are part of each CDR3. Part of the rows lack a size; the others show once, few, many or a class for expanded clones.

clone_size | j_call | v_call | cdr3_aa
NA | TRBJ1-2 | TRBV10-3 | CAISDDGNGDGYTF
many | TRBJ2-7 | TRBV27 | CASSLRTGYEQYF
NA | TRBJ1-1 | TRBV12-3/TRBV12-4 | CASSPSNRGWTEAFF
few | NA | TRBV7-2 | CASSRRWGGGVIYNEQYF
NA | TRBJ1-1 | TRBV5-1 | CASSTTTENTEAFF
NA | TRBJ1-1 | TRBV6-5 | CASSSLVQGVTEAFF
few | TRBJ2-5 | TRBV4-2 | CASSQEDRIQETQYF
few | TRBJ2-1 | TRBV5-1 | CASEGGTGSNEQFF
NA | TRBJ2-1 | TRBV7-2 | CASSSDGRSYAEQFF
NA | TRBJ2-7 | TRBV5-6 | CASSPRGGWYEQYF
NA | TRBJ2-1 | TRBV2 | CASSAGGSFYNEQFF
NA | TRBJ2-5 | TRBV19 | CASSPGREQETQYF
NA | TRBJ2-3 | TRBV7-9 | CASSLSSGFATPRSTDTQYF
NA | TRBJ1-5 | TRBV7-8 | CASSLQGQGNQPQHF
NA | TRBJ2-5 | TRBV15 | CATSRALRPGTQYF
NA | TRBJ1-2 | TRBV30 | CAWSVQGQGSGYTF
once | TRBJ1-4 | TRBV7-9 | CASSPGREGEKLFF
few | TRBJ2-5 | TRBV7-3 | CASSLSPGLSETQYF
NA | TRBJ2-1 | TRBV25-1 | CASSDPRTVNEQFF
NA | TRBJ2-1 | TRBV6-5 | CASRYQGGSYNEQFF
NA | TRBJ2-5 | TRBV6-5 | CASSSVPGPPIETQYF
few | TRBJ1-1 | TRBV6-6 | CASSPVKTEVFF
NA | TRBJ1-1 | TRBV20-1 | CSARDRGSMNTEAFF
NA | TRBJ2-1 | TRBV7-2 | CASSLSPNRGRDDNEQFF
NA | TRBJ1-2 | TRBV4-1 | CASSPQGDGNYGYTF
few | TRBJ2-7 | TRBV15 | CATSRGGGTGVYEQYF
few | TRBJ2-1 | TRBV5-1 | CASGDPVGIYNEQFF
NA | TRBJ2-1 | TRBV3-1 | CASSQDHLLATYNEQFF
NA | TRBJ2-1 | TRBV28 | CACGLSLRERGGEQFF
few | TRBJ1-5 | TRBV7-2 | CATGGRNQPQHF
NA | TRBJ2-1 | TRBV4-2 | CASSQVSQGVDEQFF
NA | TRBJ2-3 | TRBV6-2/TRBV6-3 | CASSYVRGGTDTQYF
few | TRBJ2-1 | TRBV29-1 | CSVESAGGDSYSYNEQFF
NA | TRBJ2-2 | TRBV5-4 | CASSFNTDTGELFF
NA | TRBJ2-7 | TRBV12-3/TRBV12-4 | CASNDAGTAYEQYF
few | TRBJ1-2 | TRBV6-6 | CASSLAPGTSYGYTF
few | TRBJ2-1 | TRBV3-1 | CASSRAGTSQVHEQFF
NA | TRBJ1-5 | TRBV6-2/TRBV6-3 | CAGADWGEPQHF
NA | TRBJ2-1 | TRBV5-1 | CVSKFGPSGYNEQFF
NA | TRBJ2-5 | TRBV6-1 | CASSEGGEGTQYF
NA | TRBJ2-6 | TRBV2 | CASAPEDPGANVLTF
few | TRBJ1-2 | TRBV5-1 | CASSLGFGQDYGYTF
NA | TRBJ1-1 | TRBV12-3/TRBV12-4 | CASSQVGRWASMNTEAFF
NA | TRBJ2-1 | TRBV3-1 | CASSPPRRSYNEQFF
NA | TRBJ2-5 | TRBV29-1 | CSVGGWGVGQETQYF
NA | TRBJ2-7 | TRBV2 | CASSVPSGVSYEQYF
NA | TRBJ2-3 | TRBV5-1 | CASSYGLARSDTQYF
NA | TRBJ2-3 | TRBV20-1 | CSASRGTTEITDTQYF
NA | TRBJ2-4 | TRBV4-2 | CASSQLYRGRGEAKNIQYF